Shown below are 32 T cell receptor beta chains from a single sample sequenced in a study of beta chain features in type 1 diabetes. Broader study findings: Moderate yet significant TCRB CDR3 shortening was seen in Type 1 diabetes patients in all four CD4+ subsets.

Antigens of these TCRs are unknown. Expressed TCRB transcripts got sequenced, as all isolated RNA was reverse transcribed. Clones were sequenced by immunoSEQ multiplex PCR, and TCRdb holds only the in-frame ones, with some missing. The sample holds about 120,000 clones, about 16% seen once. The sequenced material came from central memory CD4+ T cells from blood. The receptors were gathered from a man aged 30 to 39 with type 1 diabetes.

The CDR3 is CSVTGGAYGYTF. Written as DNA, the CDR3 is TGCAGCGTAACGGGAGGCGCCTATGGCTACACCTTC. J is TRBJ1-2 and V is TRBV29-1; D is ambiguous. Per germline, CDR1 SQVTM and CDR2 ANQGSEA. Trimming cost V 6 bases and J 4 bases, with 12 bases left between them. The CDR3 is made up of 12 amino acids.

The rearrangement joins TRBV7-9 to TRBJ2-3; D is ambiguous. V was cut by 3 bases and J by 4 bases, with 14 bases left in between. The germline CDR1 and CDR2 sequences are SEHNR and FQNEAQ (reference sequence). The CDR3 extends over 15 amino acids. Here the CDR3 reads CASSFGPPRPDTQYF. As DNA, the CDR3 is TGTGCCAGCAGCTTCGGTCCCCCGCGCCCAGATACGCAGTATTTT.

The genes are TRBV2 and TRBJ2-7; no firm D call. Between the trimmed V and J ends, which lost 4 bases and 4 bases, there was a span of 5 bases. The germline gives CDR1 SNHLY, CDR2 FYNNEI. The CDR3 runs 11 residues. CDR3 loop: CASSGDYEQYF. CDR3 bases: TGTGCCAGCAGTGGAGATTACGAGCAGTACTTC. Full variable domain (outside the CDR3, taken from reference TRBV2 and TRBJ2-7): EPEVTQTPSHQVTQMGQEVILRCVPISNHLYFYWYRQILGQKVEFLVSFYNNEISEKSEIFDDQFSVERPDGSNFTLKIRSTKLEDSAMYFCASSGDYEQYFGPGTRLTVT.

CDR3 region: CASSQTGINQPQHF. The CDR3, as DNA: TGCGCCAGCAGCCAGACAGGGATTAATCAGCCCCAGCATTTT. The chain employs TRBV4-3 and TRBJ1-5; 7 positions agree with TRBD1. Trimming took 3 bases from V and 4 from J; bases not matched to a gene: 3. This CDR3 comprises 14 residues. CDR1 LGHNA and CDR2 YSLEER come from the germline V gene.

The chain uses TRBV29-1 and TRBJ2-1; D may be TRBD1 or TRBD2 (5 bases each). V lost 2 bases, J lost 10 bases, and 12 bases lay in between. The CDR3 extends over 12 amino acids. Germline V CDR1 and CDR2: SQVTM, ANQGSEA. This CDR3 is CSVEQGSSEQFF. Written as DNA, the CDR3 is TGCAGCGTTGAACAGGGCTCTAGCGAGCAGTTCTTC.

The chain couples TRBV4-3 to TRBJ2-5; unclear D gene. V was trimmed by 4 bases and J by 5 bases, leaving 11 bases between them. CDR1 LGHNA and CDR2 YSLEER come from the germline V gene. CDR3 length equals 13 residues. The CDR3 sequence: CASSLARRETQYF. The CDR3 region has the DNA TGCGCCAGCAGCCTCGCGCGAAGGGAGACCCAGTACTTC.

In this sample, this clone turned up a few times. The chain joins TRBV5-1 to TRBJ2-6, with D unclear. The CDR3 extends over 13 amino acids. Trimming took 3 bases from V and 5 from J, leaving 6 bases between them. Germline CDR1 reads SGHRS; CDR2 reads YFSETQ. The CDR3 loop is CASSYDRANVLTF. CDR3 coding DNA: TGCGCCAGCAGCTACGACAGGGCCAACGTCCTGACTTTC.

This chain joins TRBV27 and TRBJ2-7; the D is unclear. Germline V CDR1 and CDR2: MNHEY, SMNVEV (reference sequence). The CDR3 contains 14 residues. The V end lost 4 bases, the J end lost 1 base, and 11 bases lay between the germline ends. The CDR3 loop reads CASSSQDSSYEQYF. The CDR3 DNA is TGTGCCAGCAGTTCCCAGGATTCGTCCTACGAGCAGTACTTC.

The chain joins TRBV28 to TRBJ2-4; D is perhaps TRBD2 (5 bases). The CDR3 has 13 residues. V gave up 5 bases and J gave up 2 bases, with 7 bases separating them. Germline V gene data show CDR1 as MDHEN and CDR2 as SYDVKM. The CDR3 reads CASSPGTKNIQYF. The CDR3 DNA is TGTGCCAGCAGTCCGGGAACCAAAAACATTCAGTACTTC. Combining the CDR3 with reference TRBV28 and TRBJ2-4 gives the whole variable domain DVKVTQSSRYLVKRTGEKVFLECVQDMDHENMFWYRQDPGLGLRLIYFSYDVKMKEKGDIPEGYSVSREKKERFSLILESASTNQTSMYLCASSPGTKNIQYFGAGTRLSVL.

The chain uses TRBV5-1 and TRBJ2-3; D uncertain. This CDR3 has 14 residues. V lost 0 bases and J 4 bases, leaving 9 bases between the germline ends. Germline V CDR1 and CDR2: SGHRS, YFSETQ. The CDR3 bases are TGCGCCAGCAGCTTGGGCTCCCCGGCAGATACGCAGTATTTT. This gives the protein CASSLGSPADTQYF.

The CDR3 sequence: CASSPTGESEKLFF. DNA for the CDR3: TGCGCCAGCAGCCCTACTGGGGAGAGCGAAAAACTGTTTTTT. The chain employs TRBV5-1 and TRBJ1-4; no clear D. CDR1 is SGHRS, CDR2 YFSETQ, per germline. This CDR3 comprises 14 residues. Trimming removed 4 bases at V and 8 bases at J, with 15 bases between.

This clone was recorded many times. The genes are TRBV6-5 and TRBJ1-2; no clear D. The length of the CDR3 is 16 residues. Germline CDR1 and CDR2: MNHEY and SVGAGI. Trimming took 0 bases from V and 4 from J, leaving 15 bases between them. DNA for the CDR3: TGTGCCAGCAGTTACTCGATAGTAGGACTAACCTATGGCTACACCTTC. It is translated as CASSYSIVGLTYGYTF.

This clone was found a few times. V gene TRBV6-5 combines with J gene TRBJ1-6; TRBD1 matches 8 bases. This CDR3 is 15 amino acids long. Trimming removed 1 base from V and 7 bases from J; junction bases left unmatched: 3. Germline CDR1 MNHEY, CDR2 SVGAGI. CDR3 protein: CASSYFRQGNSPLHF. The CDR3 DNA reads as TGTGCCAGCAGTTACTTCCGACAGGGGAATTCACCCCTCCACTTT.

J is TRBJ2-3 and V is TRBV30; D possibly uses TRBD1 or TRBD2 (5 bases each). CDR1 is GTSNPN and CDR2 is SVGIG in the germline V gene (reference sequence). V lost 2 bases and J lost 2, with 14 bases in between. This CDR3 has 15 residues. The CDR3 sequence is CAWSRGLPPTDTQYF. CDR3 DNA: TGTGCCTGGAGTCGGGGCCTCCCCCCCACAGATACGCAGTATTTT.

The rearrangement uses TRBV18 and TRBJ2-6; maybe TRBD1 (5 bases). Germline V gives CDR1 KGHSH, CDR2 LQKENI. Trimming cost V 2 bases and J 1 base, with 6 bases left between them. The CDR3 spans 15 residues. CDR3 protein: CASSPTGSGANVLTF. The CDR3 coding sequence is TGTGCCAGCTCACCAACAGGTTCTGGGGCCAACGTCCTGACTTTC.

This clone came up a few times. The chain couples TRBV27 to TRBJ1-6; 10 positions agree with TRBD1. The CDR3 runs 16 residues. The germline gives CDR1 MNHEY, CDR2 SMNVEV (reference sequence). Losses at the gene ends were 1 base for V and 10 bases for J; bases not matched to a gene: 7. In nucleotides, the CDR3 is TGTGCCAGCAGTTTATACCGGGACAGGGGTTTGTCACCCCTCCACTTT. Amino acid sequence: CASSLYRDRGLSPLHF.

As regards this clone: In the same sample, other DNA sequences code for this CDR3. The genes are TRBV10-3 and TRBJ2-7, with unresolved D. This CDR3 has 11 residues. The V and J ends lost 3 bases and 4 bases respectively, with 4 bases between them. Germline V lookup: CDR1 ENHRY, CDR2 SYGVKD. CDR3 DNA sequence: TGTGCCATCAGTGAAGGTTACGAGCAGTACTTC. The encoded protein is CAISEGYEQYF.

The gene calls are TRBV11-2 and TRBJ1-5, with unresolved D. CDR1 is SGHAT and CDR2 is FQNNGV in the germline V gene. V was trimmed by 2 bases and J by 0 bases, leaving 8 bases between them. The length of the CDR3 is 15 residues. The CDR3 coding sequence is TGTGCCAGCAGCTTACAGGCTAATAGCAATCAGCCCCAGCATTTT. This gives the protein CASSLQANSNQPQHF.

The J gene is TRBJ2-5, the V gene TRBV7-2; D call uncertain. CDR3 length equals 13 residues. Germline lookup yields CDR1 SGHTA and CDR2 FQGNSA. The ends were cut back, 2 bases at V and 5 bases at J, with 9 bases in the middle. CDR3 coding DNA: TGTGCCAGCAGCTTAAGTCTCAGGGAGACCCAGTACTTC. As protein: CASSLSLRETQYF.

Comments on this clone: At one of its ends the junction is not consistent with the germline gene, which may arise from a read error. This chain joins TRBV29-1 and TRBJ2-3; D assignment may be TRBD1 or TRBD2 (5 bases each). This CDR3 has 11 amino acids. Germline assignment: CDR1 SQVTM and CDR2 ANQGSEA. The CDR3 region is CSVDWDPHPLF. The CDR3 DNA sequence: TGCAGCGTTGATTGGGACCCTCACCCCCTTTTT.

This clone was counted ten times or more. The rearrangement joins TRBV4-3 to TRBJ2-5, with 7 bases fitting TRBD2. Germline V lookup: CDR1 LGHNA, CDR2 YSLEER. V was pared by 1 base and J by 1 base, with 12 bases of the junction left unmatched. This CDR3 has 18 amino acids. DNA for the CDR3: TGCGCCAGCAGCCAAGTCTACACTACTAGCGCGGGCCAAGAGACCCAGTACTTC. Translation gives CASSQVYTTSAGQETQYF.

The V gene is TRBV6-1, the J gene TRBJ2-1; D not resolved. The CDR3 loop spans 14 amino acids. Germline CDR1 MNHNS, CDR2 SASEGT. The V and J ends lost 4 bases and 8 bases respectively, with 15 bases between them. The CDR3 region is CASSGSPGFDEQFF. The CDR3 bases are TGTGCCAGCAGTGGTAGTCCTGGGTTCGATGAGCAGTTCTTC.

This clone was seen more than once but under ten times. V usage is TRBV9 and J usage is TRBJ2-3, with D perhaps TRBD2 (6 bases). The CDR3 has 16 amino acids. Looked up from germline, CDR1 is SGDLS and CDR2 is YYNGEE. With 0 bases removed from V and 2 bases from J, the gap between germline ends came to 13 bases. The CDR3 nucleotides are TGTGCCAGCAGCGTAGCCAGCGGGTTAACCACAGATACGCAGTATTTT. Protein: CASSVASGLTTDTQYF.

This clone has just a few counts. This chain links TRBV18 with TRBJ2-1, with 10 bases fitting TRBD1. Looked up from germline, CDR1 is KGHSH and CDR2 is LQKENI. The CDR3 is made up of 15 amino acids. Losses at the gene ends were 6 bases for V and 5 bases for J; bases not matched to a gene: 7. CDR3 in amino acids: CASSPGTGANNEQFF. In DNA form, the CDR3 reads TGTGCCAGCTCTCCCGGGACAGGGGCTAACAATGAGCAGTTCTTC.

Ten or more counts support this clone. The chain has TRBV7-2 and TRBJ2-7; 9 bases agree with TRBD2. J gave up 7 bases and V 6 bases, and 13 bases lay outside the gene matches. The CDR3 sequence is 15 residues long. Per germline, CDR1 SGHTA and CDR2 FQGNSA. CDR3 sequence: CASSTGAGGSVEQYF. CDR3 nucleotides: TGTGCCAGCAGTACCGGAGCGGGGGGATCGGTTGAGCAGTACTTC.

This clone was counted between two and nine times. This chain links TRBV7-9 with TRBJ1-3; D is ambiguous. The CDR3 runs to 15 residues. Germline V gene sequence: CDR1 SEHNR, CDR2 FQNEAQ (reference sequence). V was shortened by 4 bases and J by 0 bases, with 10 bases between the two germline ends. CDR3 nucleotide sequence: TGTGCCAGCAGCTCCAGGAGGAGCTCTGGAAACACCATATATTTT. It encodes CASSSRRSSGNTIYF. The full variable domain, its missing parts supplied by reference TRBV7-9 and TRBJ1-3, is DTGVSQNPRHKITKRGQNVTFRCDPISEHNRLYWYRQTLGQGPEFLTYFQNEAQLEKSRLLSDRFSAERPKGSFSTLEIQRTEQGDSAMYLCASSSRRSSGNTIYFGEGSWLTVV.

This clone showed up many times. The chain has TRBV6-6 and TRBJ2-2; D ambiguous. The germline V gene encodes CDR1 MNHNY and CDR2 SVGAGI (reference sequence). The length of the CDR3 is 14 residues. V was clipped by 6 bases and J by 0 bases, with 8 bases between them. The DNA for the CDR3 is TGTGCCAGCAGCCCAGCTTCGAACACCGGGGAGCTGTTTTTT. Translating gives CASSPASNTGELFF.

This clone was counted between two and nine times. A single base separates this from a much larger clone, so it may be a read error. The chain has TRBV4-2 and TRBJ2-3, with TRBD2 matching 13 bases. From germline, CDR1 is LGHNA and CDR2 YNFKEQ. The CDR3 is 15 residues long. After removal of 4 bases from V and 3 bases from J, the junction contained 1 base not matched to a gene. In nucleotides, the CDR3 is TGTGCCAGCAGCCCGGGACTAGCGGGGACAGATACGCAGTATTTT. This gives the protein CASSPGLAGTDTQYF.

This clone was recorded a few times. The rearrangement joins TRBV4-3 to TRBJ2-3, with 11 bases identical to TRBD1. The CDR3 is 15 residues long. CDR1 and CDR2 (germline): LGHNA, YSLEER. V shed 4 bases, J shed 6 bases, and the junction held 6 bases outside the gene matches. The CDR3 sequence is CASSRGQGAFDTQYF. In DNA form, the CDR3 reads TGCGCCAGCAGCCGAGGACAGGGGGCATTTGATACGCAGTATTTT.

V is TRBV18 and J is TRBJ1-2; 8 bases line up with TRBD1. This CDR3 spans 14 amino acids. The germline V gene encodes CDR1 KGHSH and CDR2 LQKENI. V was pared by 6 bases and J by 2 bases, with 5 bases of the junction left unmatched. CDR3 region: CASSGTGENYGYTF. The CDR3 DNA reads TGTGCCAGCTCCGGGACAGGCGAAAACTATGGCTACACCTTC.

This clone was found a few times. This chain uses TRBV7-2 with TRBJ1-2; D is ambiguous. CDR1 and CDR2 from the germline V gene are SGHTA and FQGNSA. V gave up 6 bases and J gave up 1 base, with 9 bases separating them. The CDR3 is made up of 13 amino acids. CDR3 loop: CASRISLNYGYTF. The CDR3 nucleotides read TGTGCCAGCAGAATCTCGCTTAACTATGGCTACACCTTC.

The rearrangement uses TRBV30 and TRBJ1-5; D possibly corresponds to TRBD1 (5 bases). Trimming took off 5 bases at V and 4 bases at J, with 12 bases between the two ends. The CDR3 extends over 13 amino acids. Germline loops: CDR1 GTSNPN, CDR2 SVGIG (reference sequence). CDR3 bases: TGTGCCTGGTCGCGCAGGGCTAATCAGCCCCAGCATTTT. Its protein is CAWSRRANQPQHF.